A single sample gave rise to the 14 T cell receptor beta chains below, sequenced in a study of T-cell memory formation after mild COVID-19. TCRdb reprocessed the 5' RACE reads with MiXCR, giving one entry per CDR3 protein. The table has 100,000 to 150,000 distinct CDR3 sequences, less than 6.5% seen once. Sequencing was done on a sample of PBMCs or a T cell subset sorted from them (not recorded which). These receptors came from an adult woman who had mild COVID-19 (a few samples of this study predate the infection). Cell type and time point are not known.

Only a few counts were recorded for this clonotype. This CDR3 is CASSLDLYGTGAKNIQYF. CDR3 sequence (DNA): TGTGCCAGCAGCTTAGATCTTTACGGGACGGGGGCCAAAAACATTCAGTACTTC. The V and J genes are TRBV11-3 and TRBJ2-4; D might be TRBD1 or TRBD2, each matching 5 bases. This CDR3 comprises 18 residues. V dropped 0 bases and J dropped 1 base, with 16 bases sitting between them. Germline lookup yields CDR1 SGHNT and CDR2 YENEEA.

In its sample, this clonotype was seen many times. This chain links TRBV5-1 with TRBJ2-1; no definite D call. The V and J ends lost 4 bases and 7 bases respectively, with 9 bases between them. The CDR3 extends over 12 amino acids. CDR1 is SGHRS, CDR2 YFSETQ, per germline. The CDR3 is CASSPTGNEQFF. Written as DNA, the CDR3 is TGCGCCAGCAGCCCCACCGGGAATGAGCAGTTCTTC.

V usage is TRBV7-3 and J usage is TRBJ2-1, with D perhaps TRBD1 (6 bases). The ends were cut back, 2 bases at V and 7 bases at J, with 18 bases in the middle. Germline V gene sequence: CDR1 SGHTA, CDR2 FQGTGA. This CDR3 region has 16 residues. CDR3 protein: CASSLSSSTGMNEQFF. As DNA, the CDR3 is TGTGCCAGCAGCTTATCGTCGTCTACAGGGATGAATGAGCAGTTCTTC.

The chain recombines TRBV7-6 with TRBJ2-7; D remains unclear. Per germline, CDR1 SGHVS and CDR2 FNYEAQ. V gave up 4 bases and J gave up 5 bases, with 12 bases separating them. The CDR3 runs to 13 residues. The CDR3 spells CASSSRPIDEQYF. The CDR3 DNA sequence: TGTGCCAGCAGCTCCCGGCCAATCGACGAGCAGTACTTC. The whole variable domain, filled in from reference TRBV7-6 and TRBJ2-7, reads GAGVSQSPRYKVTKRGQDVALRCDPISGHVSLYWYRQALGQGPEFLTYFNYEAQQDKSGLPNDRFSAERPEGSISTLTIQRTEQRDSAMYRCASSSRPIDEQYFGPGTRLTVT.

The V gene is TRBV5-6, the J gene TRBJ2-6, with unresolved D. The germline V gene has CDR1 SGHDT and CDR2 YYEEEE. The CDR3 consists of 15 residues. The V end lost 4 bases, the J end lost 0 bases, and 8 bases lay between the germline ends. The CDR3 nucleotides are TGTGCCAGCAGCCCGGACCTCTCTGGGGCCAACGTCCTGACTTTC. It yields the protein CASSPDLSGANVLTF.

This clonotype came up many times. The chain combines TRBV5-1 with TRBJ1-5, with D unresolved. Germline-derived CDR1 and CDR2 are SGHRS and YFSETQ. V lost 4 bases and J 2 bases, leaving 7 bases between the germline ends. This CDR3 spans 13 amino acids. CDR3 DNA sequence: TGCGCCAGCAGCCAGAGTGGCAATCAGCCCCAGCATTTT. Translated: CASSQSGNQPQHF.

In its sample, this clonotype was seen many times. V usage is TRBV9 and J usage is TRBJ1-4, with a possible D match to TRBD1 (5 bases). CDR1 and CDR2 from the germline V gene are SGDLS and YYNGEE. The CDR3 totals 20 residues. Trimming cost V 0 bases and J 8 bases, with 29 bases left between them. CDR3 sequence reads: CASSVGSFDSTVASGEKLFF. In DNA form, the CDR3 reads TGTGCCAGCAGCGTAGGGAGCTTTGACAGTACCGTGGCGTCGGGGGAAAAACTGTTTTTT. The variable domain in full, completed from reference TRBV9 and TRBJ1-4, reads DSGVTQTPKHLITATGQRVTLRCSPRSGDLSVYWYQQSLDQGLQFLIQYYNGEERAKGNILERFSAQQFPDLHSELNLSSLELGDSALYFCASSVGSFDSTVASGEKLFFGSGTQLSVL.

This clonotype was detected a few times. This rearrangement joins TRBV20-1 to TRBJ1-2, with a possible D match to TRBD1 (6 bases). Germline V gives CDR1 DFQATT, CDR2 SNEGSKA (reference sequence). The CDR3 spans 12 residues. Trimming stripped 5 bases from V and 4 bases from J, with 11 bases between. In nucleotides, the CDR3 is TGCAGTGCTCTCGACAGGAGCTATGGCTACACCTTC. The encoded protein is CSALDRSYGYTF.

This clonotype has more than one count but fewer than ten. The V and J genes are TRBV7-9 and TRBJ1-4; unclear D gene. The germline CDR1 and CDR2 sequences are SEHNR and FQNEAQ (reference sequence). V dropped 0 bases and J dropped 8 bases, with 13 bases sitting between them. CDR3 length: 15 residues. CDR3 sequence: CASSLAENLGEKLFF. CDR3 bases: TGTGCCAGCAGCTTAGCCGAAAACCTGGGCGAAAAACTGTTTTTT.

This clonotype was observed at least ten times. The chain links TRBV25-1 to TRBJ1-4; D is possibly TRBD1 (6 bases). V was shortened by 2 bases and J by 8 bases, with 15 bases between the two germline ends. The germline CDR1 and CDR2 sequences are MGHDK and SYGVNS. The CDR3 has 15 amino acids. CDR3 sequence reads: CASSEGGGAREKLFF. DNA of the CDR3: TGTGCCAGCAGTGAAGGCGGGGGGGCTCGGGAAAAACTGTTTTTT. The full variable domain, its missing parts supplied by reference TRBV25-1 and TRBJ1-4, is EADIYQTPRYLVIGTGKKITLECSQTMGHDKMYWYQQDPGMELHLIHYSYGVNSTEKGDLSSESTVSRIRTEHFPLTLESARPSHTSQYLCASSEGGGAREKLFFGSGTQLSVL.

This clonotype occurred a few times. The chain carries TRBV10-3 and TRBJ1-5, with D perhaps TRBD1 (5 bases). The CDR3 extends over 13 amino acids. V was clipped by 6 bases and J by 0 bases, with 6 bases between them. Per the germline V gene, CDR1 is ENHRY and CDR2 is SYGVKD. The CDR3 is CAISRDSNQPQHF. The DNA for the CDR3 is TGTGCCATCAGCAGGGATAGCAATCAGCCCCAGCATTTT.

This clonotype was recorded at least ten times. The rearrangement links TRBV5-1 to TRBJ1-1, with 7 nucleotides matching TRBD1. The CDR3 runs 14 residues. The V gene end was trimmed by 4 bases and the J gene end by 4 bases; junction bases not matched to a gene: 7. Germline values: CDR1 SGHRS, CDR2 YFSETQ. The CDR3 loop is CASSPRQGGTEAFF. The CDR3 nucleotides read TGCGCCAGCAGCCCCCGACAGGGAGGCACTGAAGCTTTCTTT.

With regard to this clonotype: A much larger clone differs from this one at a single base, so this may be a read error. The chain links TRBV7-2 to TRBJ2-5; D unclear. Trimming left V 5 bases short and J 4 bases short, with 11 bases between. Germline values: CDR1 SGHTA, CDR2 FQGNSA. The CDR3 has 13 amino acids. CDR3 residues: CASSHTRRETQYF. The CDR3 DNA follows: TGTGCCAGCAGCCACACGAGACGAGAGACCCAGTACTTC.

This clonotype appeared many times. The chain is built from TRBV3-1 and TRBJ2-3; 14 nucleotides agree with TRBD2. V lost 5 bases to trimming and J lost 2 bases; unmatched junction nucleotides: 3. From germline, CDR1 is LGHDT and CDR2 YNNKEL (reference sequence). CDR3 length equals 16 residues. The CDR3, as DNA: TGTGCCAGCAGCGCGACTAGCGGGAGGGCCACAGATACGCAGTATTTT. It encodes CASSATSGRATDTQYF.